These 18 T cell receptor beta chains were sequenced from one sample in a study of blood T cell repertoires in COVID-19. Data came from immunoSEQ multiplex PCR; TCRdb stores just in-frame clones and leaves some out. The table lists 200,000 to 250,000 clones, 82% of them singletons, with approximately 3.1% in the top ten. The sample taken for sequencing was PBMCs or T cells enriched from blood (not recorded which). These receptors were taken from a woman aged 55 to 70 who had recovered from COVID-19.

CDR3 DNA sequence: TGTGCCAGCAGCGTAGGAGCGGGAGCGGACCGGGAGCTGTTTTTT. It translates to CASSVGAGADRELFF. V usage is TRBV9 and J usage is TRBJ2-2, with 8 bases matching TRBD2. The V and J ends lost 0 bases and 9 bases, in that order; junction bases with no gene match: 7. Germline-derived CDR1 and CDR2 are SGDLS and YYNGEE. The CDR3 is 15 amino acids.

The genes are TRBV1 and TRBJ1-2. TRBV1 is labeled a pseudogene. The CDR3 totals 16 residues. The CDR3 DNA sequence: TGCACCAGCAGCCAAGATCTTGAAAGCCGTAACTATGGCTACACCTTC. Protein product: CTSSQDLESRNYGYTF.

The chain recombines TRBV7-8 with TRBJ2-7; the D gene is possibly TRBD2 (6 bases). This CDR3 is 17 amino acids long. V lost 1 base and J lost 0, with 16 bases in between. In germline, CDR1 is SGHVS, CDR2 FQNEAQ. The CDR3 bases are TGTGCCAGCAGCTTAGTTTCCACGCGGGGCCTCTCCTACGAGCAGTACTTC. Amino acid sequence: CASSLVSTRGLSYEQYF.

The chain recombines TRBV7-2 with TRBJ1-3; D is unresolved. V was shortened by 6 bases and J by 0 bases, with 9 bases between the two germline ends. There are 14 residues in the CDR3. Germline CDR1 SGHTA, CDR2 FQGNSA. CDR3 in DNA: TGTGCCAGCAGTCTAGATTTCTCTGGAAACACCATATATTTT. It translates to CASSLDFSGNTIYF.

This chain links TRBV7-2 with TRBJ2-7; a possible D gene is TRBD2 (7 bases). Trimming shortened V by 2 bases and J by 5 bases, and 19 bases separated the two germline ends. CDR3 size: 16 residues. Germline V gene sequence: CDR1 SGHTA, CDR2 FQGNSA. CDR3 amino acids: CASSLIGGRGSNEQYF. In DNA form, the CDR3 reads TGTGCCAGCAGCTTAATAGGGGGGAGGGGGTCCAACGAGCAGTACTTC. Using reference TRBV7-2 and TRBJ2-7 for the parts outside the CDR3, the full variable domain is GAGVSQSPSNKVTEKGKDVELRCDPISGHTALYWYRQSLGQGLEFLIYFQGNSAPDKSGLPSDRFSAERTGGSVSTLTIQRTQQEDSAVYLCASSLIGGRGSNEQYFGPGTRLTVT.

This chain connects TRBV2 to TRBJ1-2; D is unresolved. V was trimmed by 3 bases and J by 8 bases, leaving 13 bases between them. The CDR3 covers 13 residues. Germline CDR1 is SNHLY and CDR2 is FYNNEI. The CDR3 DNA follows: TGTGCCAGCAGTGACAGCCAGAGGTGGGGCTACACCTTC. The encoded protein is CASSDSQRWGYTF.

The DNA of the CDR3 is TGTGCCATCACCTCTATAGCGGGAGCCAGCACAGATACGCAGTATTTT. Translated, it gives CAITSIAGASTDTQYF. The rearrangement uses TRBV10-3 and TRBJ2-3; 9 bases are shared with TRBD2. CDR1 is ENHRY and CDR2 is SYGVKD in the germline V gene. V gave up 7 bases and J gave up 0 bases; unmatched junction bases: 8. The CDR3 length is 16 residues.

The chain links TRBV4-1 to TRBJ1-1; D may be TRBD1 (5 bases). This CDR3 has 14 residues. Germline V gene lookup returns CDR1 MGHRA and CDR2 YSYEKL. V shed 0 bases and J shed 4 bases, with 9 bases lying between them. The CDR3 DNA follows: TGCGCCAGCAGCCAAGACAGGGTAGGCACTGAAGCTTTCTTT. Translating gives CASSQDRVGTEAFF.

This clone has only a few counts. CDR3 nucleotides: TGTGCCAGCAGCCCGATGTCGACAGGGGCTGGAAACACCATATATTTT. Its translation: CASSPMSTGAGNTIYF. The chain uses TRBV7-2 and TRBJ1-3, with 8 nucleotides matching TRBD1. The V gene end was trimmed by 5 bases and the J gene end by 2 bases; junction bases not matched to a gene: 8. The CDR3 spans 16 residues. The germline CDR1 and CDR2 sequences are SGHTA and FQGNSA.

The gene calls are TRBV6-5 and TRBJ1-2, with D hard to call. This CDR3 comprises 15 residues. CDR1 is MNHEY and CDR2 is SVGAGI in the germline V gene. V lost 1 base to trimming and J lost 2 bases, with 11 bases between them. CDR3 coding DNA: TGTGCCAGCAGTTACTATTCTGGCGGCAACTATGGCTACACCTTC. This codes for CASSYYSGGNYGYTF.

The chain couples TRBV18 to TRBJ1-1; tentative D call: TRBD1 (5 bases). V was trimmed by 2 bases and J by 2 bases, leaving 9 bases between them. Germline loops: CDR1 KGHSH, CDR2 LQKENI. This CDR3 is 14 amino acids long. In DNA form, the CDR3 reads TGTGCCAGCTCACCATCAAGGGGTAACACTGAAGCTTTCTTT. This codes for CASSPSRGNTEAFF.

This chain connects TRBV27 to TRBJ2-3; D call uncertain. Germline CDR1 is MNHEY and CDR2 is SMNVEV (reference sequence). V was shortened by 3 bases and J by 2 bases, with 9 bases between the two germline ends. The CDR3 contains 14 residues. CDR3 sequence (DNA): TGTGCCAGCAGTTTGAACAGAAACACAGATACGCAGTATTTT. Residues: CASSLNRNTDTQYF.

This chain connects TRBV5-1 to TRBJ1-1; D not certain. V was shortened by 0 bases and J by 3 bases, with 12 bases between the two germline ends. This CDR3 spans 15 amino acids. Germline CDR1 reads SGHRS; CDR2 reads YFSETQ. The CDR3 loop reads CASSLDSKADTEAFF. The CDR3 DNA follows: TGCGCCAGCAGCTTGGACTCTAAGGCGGACACTGAAGCTTTCTTT.

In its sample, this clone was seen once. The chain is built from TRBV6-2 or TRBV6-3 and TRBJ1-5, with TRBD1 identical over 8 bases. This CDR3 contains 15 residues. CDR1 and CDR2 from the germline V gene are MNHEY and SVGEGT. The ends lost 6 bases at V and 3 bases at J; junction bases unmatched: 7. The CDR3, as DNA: TGTGCCAGCAGCCCAAGGACAGGGTCCAATCAGCCCCAGCATTTT. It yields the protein CASSPRTGSNQPQHF.

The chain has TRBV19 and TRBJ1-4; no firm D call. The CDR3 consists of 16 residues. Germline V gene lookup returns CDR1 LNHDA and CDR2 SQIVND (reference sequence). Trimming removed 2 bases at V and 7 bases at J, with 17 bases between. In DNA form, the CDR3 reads TGTGCCAGTAGTATATTTGGCGGCGGGGTAGGTGAAAAACTGTTTTTT. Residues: CASSIFGGGVGEKLFF.

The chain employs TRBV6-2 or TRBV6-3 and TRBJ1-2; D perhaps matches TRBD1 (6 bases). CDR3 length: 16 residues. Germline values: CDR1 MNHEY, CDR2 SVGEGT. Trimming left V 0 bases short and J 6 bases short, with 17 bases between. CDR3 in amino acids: CASSYSGQTGRDGYTF. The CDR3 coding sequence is TGTGCCAGCAGTTACTCTGGACAGACAGGTCGGGATGGCTACACCTTC.

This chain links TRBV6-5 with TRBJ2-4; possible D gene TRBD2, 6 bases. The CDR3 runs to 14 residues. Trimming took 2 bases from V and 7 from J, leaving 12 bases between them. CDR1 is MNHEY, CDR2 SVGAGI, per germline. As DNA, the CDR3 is TGTGCCAGCAGTTACGAGGGCGGGATGAACATTCAGTACTTC. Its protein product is CASSYEGGMNIQYF.

The CDR3 region is CASIPGTDNTEAFF. CDR3 coding DNA: TGTGCCAGCATCCCCGGGACAGATAACACTGAAGCTTTCTTT. The chain is built from TRBV6-1 and TRBJ1-1; 7 bases align to TRBD1. The V gene's germline CDR1 is MNHNS and CDR2 SASEGT. Trimming at V came to 7 bases and at J to 2 bases, leaving 7 bases not matched to a gene. This CDR3 has 14 residues.